Included here is one T cell receptor beta chain sequence, with context. Its antigen is currently unknown. Germline CDR1 and CDR2: MNHEY and SVGAGI. J was trimmed by 9 bases and V by 5 bases; bases with no gene match: 5. CDR3 length: 13 residues. The data originate from a study of a mutant IDH1 vaccine in newly diagnosed glioma. Study details: Every participant had undergone radiotherapy, temozolomide, or both before, and most underwent both.

Profiled with immunoSEQ multiplex PCR; TCRdb holds only in-frame clones, not every one. In the table there are about 96,000 clones, about four fifths of which are singletons. General study findings and limits: Top-clonotype changes in peripheral T cells seemed unrelated to pseudoprogression.

The time point denotes: baseline, week 1 (first vaccination visit). Treatment reported: pre-vaccination baseline after standard-of-care therapy. Each of the donors came in with new WHO grade 3 or 4 astrocytomas that were IDH1-mutant and ATRX-lost. The TCR originated in a middle-aged man with glioma. J is TRBJ2-1 and V is TRBV6-5, with TRBD1 matching 9 bases. The sequenced sample was PBMCs, obtained from a glioma patient treated with radiotherapy, temozolomide or both. The CDR3 protein is CASSGQGMGEQFF. The CDR3 DNA reads TGTGCCAGCAGTGGACAGGGGATGGGTGAGCAGTTCTTC.